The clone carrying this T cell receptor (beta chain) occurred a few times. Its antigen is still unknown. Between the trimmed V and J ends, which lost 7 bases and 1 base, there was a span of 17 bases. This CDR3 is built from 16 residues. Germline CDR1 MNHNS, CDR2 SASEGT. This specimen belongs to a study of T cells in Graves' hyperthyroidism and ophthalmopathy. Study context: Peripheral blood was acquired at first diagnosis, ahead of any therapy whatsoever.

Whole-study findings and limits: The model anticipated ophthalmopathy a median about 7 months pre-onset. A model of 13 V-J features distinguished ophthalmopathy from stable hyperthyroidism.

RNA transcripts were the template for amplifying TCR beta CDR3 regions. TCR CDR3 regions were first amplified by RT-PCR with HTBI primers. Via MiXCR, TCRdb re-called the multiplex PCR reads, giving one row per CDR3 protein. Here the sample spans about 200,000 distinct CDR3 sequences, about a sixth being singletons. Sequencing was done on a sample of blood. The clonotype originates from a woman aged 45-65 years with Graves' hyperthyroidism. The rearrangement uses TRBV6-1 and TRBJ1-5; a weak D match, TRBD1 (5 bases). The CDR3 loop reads CASTFMRAGSNQPQHF. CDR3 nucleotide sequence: TGTGCCAGCACCTTTATGAGGGCAGGGAGCAATCAGCCCCAGCATTTT.